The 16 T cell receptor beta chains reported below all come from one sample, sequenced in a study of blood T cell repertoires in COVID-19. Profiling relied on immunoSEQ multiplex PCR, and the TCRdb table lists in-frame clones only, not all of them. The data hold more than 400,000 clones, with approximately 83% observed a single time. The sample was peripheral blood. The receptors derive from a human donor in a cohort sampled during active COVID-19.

CDR3 bases: TGTGCCAGCAGTGATCCCGGGACAGGGTCTGGAAACACCATATATTTT. Protein product: CASSDPGTGSGNTIYF. The gene calls are TRBV25-1 and TRBJ1-3; 9 positions match TRBD1. V shed 3 bases, J shed 1 base, and the junction held 4 bases outside the gene matches. Germline CDR1 is MGHDK and CDR2 is SYGVNS. CDR3 size: 16 residues.

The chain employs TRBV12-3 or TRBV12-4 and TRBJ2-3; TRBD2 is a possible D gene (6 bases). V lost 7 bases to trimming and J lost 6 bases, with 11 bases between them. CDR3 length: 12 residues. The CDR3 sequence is CASTRGRDTQYF. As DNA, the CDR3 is TGTGCCAGCACGCGAGGGAGGGATACGCAGTATTTT.

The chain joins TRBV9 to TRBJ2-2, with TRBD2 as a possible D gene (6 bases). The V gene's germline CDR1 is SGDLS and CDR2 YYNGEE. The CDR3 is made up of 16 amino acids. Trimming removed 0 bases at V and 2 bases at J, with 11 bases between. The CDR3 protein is CASSVVGLSNTGELFF. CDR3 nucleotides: TGTGCCAGCAGCGTAGTCGGACTATCAAACACCGGGGAGCTGTTTTTT.

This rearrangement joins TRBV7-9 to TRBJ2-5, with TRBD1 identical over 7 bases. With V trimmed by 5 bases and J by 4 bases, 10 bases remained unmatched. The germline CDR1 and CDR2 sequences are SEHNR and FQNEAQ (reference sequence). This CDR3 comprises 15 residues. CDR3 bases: TGTGCCAGCAGCGCTACTACGGGACAGTTAGAGACCCAGTACTTC. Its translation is CASSATTGQLETQYF.

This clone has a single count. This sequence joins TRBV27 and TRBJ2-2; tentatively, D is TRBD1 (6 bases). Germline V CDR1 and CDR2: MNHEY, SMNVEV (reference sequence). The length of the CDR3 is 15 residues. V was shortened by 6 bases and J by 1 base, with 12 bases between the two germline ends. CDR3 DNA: TGTGCCAGCAGACTTTTGACAGGGAACACCGGGGAGCTGTTTTTT. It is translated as CASRLLTGNTGELFF.

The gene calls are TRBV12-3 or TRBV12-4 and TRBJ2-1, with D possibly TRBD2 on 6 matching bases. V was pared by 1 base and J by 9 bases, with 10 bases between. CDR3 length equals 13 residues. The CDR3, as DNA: TGTGCCAGCAGTTTAGGGCCCGGGGGTGAGCAGTTCTTC. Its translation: CASSLGPGGEQFF.

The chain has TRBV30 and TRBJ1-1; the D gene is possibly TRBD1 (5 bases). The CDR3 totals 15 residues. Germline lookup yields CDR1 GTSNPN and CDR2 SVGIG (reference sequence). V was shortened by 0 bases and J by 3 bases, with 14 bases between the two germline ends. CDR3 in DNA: TGTGCCTGGAGTGTACGTGGGGCACGAGACACTGAAGCTTTCTTT. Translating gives CAWSVRGARDTEAFF.

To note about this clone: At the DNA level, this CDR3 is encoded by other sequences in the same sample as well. In nucleotides, the CDR3 is TGTGCCAGCAGCTTAGAGCGGGCCGGGGAGCTGTTTTTT. It yields the protein CASSLERAGELFF. The chain joins TRBV11-3 to TRBJ2-2, with D perhaps TRBD2 (5 bases). The CDR3 sequence is 13 residues long. The germline V gene encodes CDR1 SGHNT and CDR2 YENEEA. V dropped 0 bases and J dropped 6 bases, with 5 bases sitting between them.

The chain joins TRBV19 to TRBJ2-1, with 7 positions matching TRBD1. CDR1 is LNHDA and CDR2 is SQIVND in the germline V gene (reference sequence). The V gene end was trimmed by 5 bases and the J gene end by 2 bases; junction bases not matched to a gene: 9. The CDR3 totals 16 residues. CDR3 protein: CASSSSGTDTYNEQFF. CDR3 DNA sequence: TGTGCCAGTAGTTCATCCGGGACAGATACCTACAATGAGCAGTTCTTC. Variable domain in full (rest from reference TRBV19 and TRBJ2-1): DGGITQSPKYLFRKEGQNVTLSCEQNLNHDAMYWYRQDPGQGLRLIYYSQIVNDFQKGDIAEGYSVSREKKESFPLTVTSAQKNPTAFYLCASSSSGTDTYNEQFFGPGTRLTVL.

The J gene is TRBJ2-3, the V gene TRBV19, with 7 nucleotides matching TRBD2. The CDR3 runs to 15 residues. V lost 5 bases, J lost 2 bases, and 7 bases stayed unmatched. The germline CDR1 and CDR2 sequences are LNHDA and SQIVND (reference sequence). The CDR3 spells CASSPGSGFTDTQYF. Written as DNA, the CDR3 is TGTGCCAGTAGTCCGGGTAGCGGGTTCACAGATACGCAGTATTTT.

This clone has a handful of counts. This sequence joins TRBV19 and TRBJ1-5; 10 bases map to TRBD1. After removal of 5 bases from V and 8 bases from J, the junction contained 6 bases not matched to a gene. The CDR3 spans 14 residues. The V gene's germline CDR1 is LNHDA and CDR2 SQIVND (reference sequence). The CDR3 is CASSLGQGSEPQHF. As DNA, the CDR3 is TGTGCCAGTAGTCTGGGACAGGGGAGCGAGCCCCAGCATTTT.

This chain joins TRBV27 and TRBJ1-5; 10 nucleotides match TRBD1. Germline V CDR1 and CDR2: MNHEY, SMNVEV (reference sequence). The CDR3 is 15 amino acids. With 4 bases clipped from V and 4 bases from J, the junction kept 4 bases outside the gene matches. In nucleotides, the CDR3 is TGTGCCAGCAGTTCCGGGACAGGGGCTAATCAGCCCCAGCATTTT. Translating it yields CASSSGTGANQPQHF.

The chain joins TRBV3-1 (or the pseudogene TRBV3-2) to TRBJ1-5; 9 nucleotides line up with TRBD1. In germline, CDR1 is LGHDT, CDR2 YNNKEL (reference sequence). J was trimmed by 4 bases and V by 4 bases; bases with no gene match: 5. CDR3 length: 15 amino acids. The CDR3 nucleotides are TGTGCCAGCAGCCTCACAGGGACAGGGAATCAGCCCCAGCATTTT. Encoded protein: CASSLTGTGNQPQHF.

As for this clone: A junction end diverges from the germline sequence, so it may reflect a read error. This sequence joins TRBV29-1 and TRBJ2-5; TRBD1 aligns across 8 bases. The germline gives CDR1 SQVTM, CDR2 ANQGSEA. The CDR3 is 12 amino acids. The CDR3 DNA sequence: TGCAGCGATGAAGGACAGGGTTTGACCCAGTACTTC. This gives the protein CSDEGQGLTQYF.

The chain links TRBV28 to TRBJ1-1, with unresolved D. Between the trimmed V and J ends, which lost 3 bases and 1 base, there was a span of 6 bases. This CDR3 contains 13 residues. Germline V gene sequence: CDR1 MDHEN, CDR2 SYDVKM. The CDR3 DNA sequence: TGTGCCAGCAGTTTGAATAGGAACACTGAAGCTTTCTTT. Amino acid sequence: CASSLNRNTEAFF.

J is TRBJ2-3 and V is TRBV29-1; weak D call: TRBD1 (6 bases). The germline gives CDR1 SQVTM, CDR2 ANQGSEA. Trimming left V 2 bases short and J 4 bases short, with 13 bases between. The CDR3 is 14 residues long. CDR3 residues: CSVEPTGLPDTQYF. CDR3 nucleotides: TGCAGCGTTGAACCGACAGGATTACCAGATACGCAGTATTTT.